The 12 T cell receptor beta chains below come from one sample, sequenced in a study of Graves' ophthalmopathy and Graves' hyperthyroidism. Amplification from RNA transcripts yielded the TCR beta CDR3 regions. HTBI primers were employed in first-round RT-PCR, then a second-round multiplex PCR followed. A single record per CDR3 protein comes from TCRdb applying MiXCR to the multiplex PCR reads. The table includes some 520,000 distinct CDR3 sequences, around an eighth detected once. Sequencing input: blood. The source is a woman between 25 and 40 years old with Graves' ophthalmopathy.

This clonotype was counted ten times or more. This sequence joins TRBV20-1 and TRBJ2-5; the D is unclear. The CDR3 totals 10 residues. The germline V and J ends were trimmed by 3 bases and 7 bases, with 6 bases remaining between them. Germline V CDR1 and CDR2: DFQATT, SNEGSKA (reference sequence). CDR3 sequence reads: CSARVLTQYF. In nucleotides, the CDR3 is TGCAGTGCTAGGGTTTTGACCCAGTACTTC.

This clonotype was seen many times. V is TRBV28 and J is TRBJ2-7; 11 bases fit TRBD2. Trimming cost V 7 bases and J 2 bases; bases outside gene matches: 10. CDR3 length equals 16 residues. Germline loops: CDR1 MDHEN, CDR2 SYDVKM. CDR3 coding DNA: TGTGCCAGCACAATCTCTGGGACTAGCGGAACCTACGAGCAGTACTTC. It encodes CASTISGTSGTYEQYF. Based on the CDR3 plus reference TRBV28 and TRBJ2-7, the full variable domain is DVKVTQSSRYLVKRTGEKVFLECVQDMDHENMFWYRQDPGLGLRLIYFSYDVKMKEKGDIPEGYSVSREKKERFSLILESASTNQTSMYLCASTISGTSGTYEQYFGPGTRLTVT.

The table lists this clonotype with many counts. The V and J genes are TRBV6-1 and TRBJ2-5; 11 bases agree with TRBD2. Germline loops: CDR1 MNHNS, CDR2 SASEGT. V gave up 1 base and J gave up 5 bases; unmatched junction bases: 9. This CDR3 region has 17 residues. The CDR3 protein is CASSEGSLAGGWETQYF. The CDR3 DNA follows: TGTGCCAGCAGTGAAGGAAGCCTAGCGGGAGGATGGGAGACCCAGTACTTC.

This clonotype was observed at least ten times. The genes are TRBV25-1 and TRBJ2-2; 12 nucleotides align to TRBD2. Trimming took 4 bases from V and 7 from J; bases not matched to a gene: 10. The CDR3 runs to 17 residues. CDR1 MGHDK and CDR2 SYGVNS come from the germline V gene. The CDR3 DNA follows: TGTGCCAGCAGTGCAATTCTAGCGGGGGGGCTTATCGGGGAGCTGTTTTTT. Its protein is CASSAILAGGLIGELFF.

This clonotype was seen ten or more times. DNA of the CDR3: TGTGCCAGCAGTTATGGAGGGAACACTGAAGCTTTCTTT. Residues: CASSYGGNTEAFF. J is TRBJ1-1 and V is TRBV6-5; the D is unclear. From germline, CDR1 is MNHEY and CDR2 SVGAGI. The V end was cut by 3 bases, the J end by 1 base, with 6 bases between. The CDR3 is 13 amino acids.

This clonotype has just a few counts. This chain links TRBV2 with TRBJ2-2; no clear D gene. This CDR3 has 15 amino acids. V dropped 2 bases and J dropped 4 bases, with 11 bases sitting between them. CDR1 and CDR2 from the germline V gene are SNHLY and FYNNEI. CDR3 protein: CASSEQLGITGELFF. The CDR3, as DNA: TGTGCCAGCAGTGAACAGTTAGGGATCACCGGGGAGCTGTTTTTT. Variable domain in full (rest from reference TRBV2 and TRBJ2-2): EPEVTQTPSHQVTQMGQEVILRCVPISNHLYFYWYRQILGQKVEFLVSFYNNEISEKSEIFDDQFSVERPDGSNFTLKIRSTKLEDSAMYFCASSEQLGITGELFFGEGSRLTVL.

The rearrangement links TRBV29-1 to TRBJ2-7; D possibly corresponds to TRBD1 (6 bases). CDR1 is SQVTM and CDR2 is ANQGSEA in the germline V gene. There are 11 residues in the CDR3. V gave up 6 bases and J gave up 4 bases, with 10 bases separating them. CDR3 nucleotides: TGCAGCGTCCGGGACACGTACGAGCAGTACTTC. This translates into CSVRDTYEQYF.

This clonotype has a count of ten or more. The rearrangement joins TRBV28 to TRBJ1-6, with unresolved D. The length of the CDR3 is 15 residues. The germline CDR1 and CDR2 sequences are MDHEN and SYDVKM. Between the trimmed V and J ends, which lost 3 bases and 3 bases, there was a span of 9 bases. The DNA for the CDR3 is TGTGCCAGCAGTTTCGACCGAAACTATAATTCACCCCTCCACTTT. Its protein is CASSFDRNYNSPLHF.

This clonotype was counted many times. This chain joins TRBV12-3 or TRBV12-4 and TRBJ1-3; D call uncertain. V lost 3 bases and J lost 6, with 6 bases in between. The CDR3 extends over 12 amino acids. The CDR3, as DNA: TGTGCCAGCAGTTTGCCCGAAAACACCATATATTTT. As protein: CASSLPENTIYF.

This clonotype came up many times. The V and J genes are TRBV6-4 and TRBJ1-1, with D uncertain. V shed 10 bases and J shed 6 bases, with 18 bases lying between them. The CDR3 runs to 13 residues. Germline lookup yields CDR1 MRHNA and CDR2 SNTAGT. The CDR3 nucleotides are TGTGCCACTGAGGAGGTTGCCCCCCCTGAAGCTTTCTTT. It encodes CATEEVAPPEAFF.

This clonotype was detected many times. The gene calls are TRBV19 and TRBJ1-1, with TRBD1 matching 8 bases. Losses at the gene ends were 6 bases for V and 1 base for J; bases not matched to a gene: 4. The CDR3 runs to 14 residues. The germline gives CDR1 LNHDA, CDR2 SQIVND (reference sequence). The CDR3 DNA sequence: TGTGCCAGTAGCCAAGGGACAGGGAACACTGAAGCTTTCTTT. It translates to CASSQGTGNTEAFF.

This sequence joins TRBV30 and TRBJ1-3; D remains unclear. Germline V gene sequence: CDR1 GTSNPN, CDR2 SVGIG (reference sequence). Trimming left V 5 bases short and J 8 bases short, with 10 bases between. CDR3 size: 11 residues. CDR3 in amino acids: CAWASRDTIYF. The CDR3, as DNA: TGTGCCTGGGCCAGCCGAGACACCATATATTTT.